This T cell receptor (beta chain) came from a study of T cells in Graves' hyperthyroidism and ophthalmopathy. Template material for amplifying TCR beta CDR3 regions consisted of RNA transcripts. HTBI primers drove first-round RT-PCR of the TCR CDR3. From the multiplex PCR reads, TCRdb called clonotypes with MiXCR, one entry per CDR3 protein. The sample shows fewer than 550,000 distinct CDR3 sequences, 15% to 18% of them seen only once. This clonotype was recorded many times. This CDR3 comprises 14 residues. Germline assignment: CDR1 SEHNR and CDR2 FQNEAQ (reference sequence). The junction had 7 bases not matched to a gene; V was cut back by 1 base and J by 10 bases.

This clonotype originated in a woman aged 18-29 years with Graves' hyperthyroidism. Sequencing was carried out using blood. The gene calls are TRBV7-9 and TRBJ2-1; 7 bases line up with TRBD2. The CDR3 here is CASSLGGLGGEQFF. The DNA of the CDR3 is TGTGCCAGCAGCTTAGGTGGACTAGGAGGAGAGCAGTTCTTC.